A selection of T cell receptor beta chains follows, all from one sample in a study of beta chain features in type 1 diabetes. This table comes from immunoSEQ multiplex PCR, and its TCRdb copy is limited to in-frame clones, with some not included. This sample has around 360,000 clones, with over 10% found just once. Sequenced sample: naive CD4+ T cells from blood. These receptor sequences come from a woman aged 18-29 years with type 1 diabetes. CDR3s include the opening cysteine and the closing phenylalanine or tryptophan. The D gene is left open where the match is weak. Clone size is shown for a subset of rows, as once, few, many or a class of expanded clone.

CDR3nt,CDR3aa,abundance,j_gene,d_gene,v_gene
TGTGCCACCAGTAGGGGTAGTGAGGAAAAACTGTTTTTT,CATSRGSEEKLFF,NA,TRBJ1-4,NA,TRBV7-9
TGTGCCAGCAGTGATACCCGATCGGGAGAGGATTCACCCCTCCACTTT,CASSDTRSGEDSPLHF,NA,TRBJ1-6,NA,TRBV25-1
TGTGCCAGCAGCTTACGGGCTGGGGCCAACGTCCTGACTTTC,CASSLRAGANVLTF,few,TRBJ2-6,NA,TRBV5-4
TGTGCCAGCGGACAATACAATGAGCAGTTCTTC,CASGQYNEQFF,few,TRBJ2-1,NA,TRBV5-6
TGTGCCAGCAGCCCAAACTGGGCAGATCAAGAGACCCAGTACTTC,CASSPNWADQETQYF,few,TRBJ2-5,NA,TRBV5-4
TGTGCCAGCAGTTCGGCGGGACTAGTTTCCTACGAGCAGTACTTC,CASSSAGLVSYEQYF,NA,TRBJ2-7,TRBD2,TRBV25-1
TGCAGCGTTGAAATAGGGGCGAGCACAGATACGCAGTATTTT,CSVEIGASTDTQYF,NA,TRBJ2-3,NA,TRBV29-1
TGTGCCAGCTCAGCCCAAGACAGGGTGGTTGATGAGCAGTTCTTC,CASSAQDRVVDEQFF,NA,TRBJ2-1,TRBD1,TRBV18
TGTGCCAGCAATAGCGGGTCAACCTACGAGCAGTACTTC,CASNSGSTYEQYF,NA,TRBJ2-7,TRBD2,TRBV2
TGTGCCAGCAGCATAAGCCGCGGACTAGCGGGGTCCTACGAGCAGTACTTC,CASSISRGLAGSYEQYF,NA,TRBJ2-7,TRBD2,TRBV13
TGCGCCAGCAGCCCCCAAGTCGGGATTGGTACAGATACGCAGTATTTT,CASSPQVGIGTDTQYF,NA,TRBJ2-3,NA,TRBV4-3
TGTGCCAGTAGGAAACGACAGGGTGGCAACTATGGCTACACCTTC,CASRKRQGGNYGYTF,few,TRBJ1-2,TRBD1,TRBV19
TGTGCCAGCAGCCAAGGTCCGGCGGGGGGCCTTTTGGATACGCAGTATTTT,CASSQGPAGGLLDTQYF,few,TRBJ2-3,TRBD2,TRBV14
TGTGCCAGCAGTTTGACAGGGGCCATCTACAATGAGCAGTTCTTC,CASSLTGAIYNEQFF,few,TRBJ2-1,TRBD1,TRBV28
TGCAGCGTTGGACAGTTGGTGCGCATCACTGAAGCTTTCTTT,CSVGQLVRITEAFF,NA,TRBJ1-1,NA,TRBV29-1
TGCAGTGCTGCGGTCGCGCAGTTCTTC,CSAAVAQFF,few,TRBJ2-1,NA,TRBV20-1
TGCAGCGTTGGAGAGAAGAGTTACGAGCAGTACTTC,CSVGEKSYEQYF,few,TRBJ2-7,NA,TRBV29-1
TGTGCCAGCAGGGAGGTGGACCACGAGCAGTACTTC,CASREVDHEQYF,NA,TRBJ2-7,NA,TRBV7-9
TGTGCCAGCAGTGAACTAACAGAAGATCAGCCCCAGCATTTT,CASSELTEDQPQHF,NA,TRBJ1-5,NA,TRBV2
TGTGCCAGCAGCTTATGGGGGACAGGGGGTGAAGCTTTCTTT,CASSLWGTGGEAFF,NA,TRBJ1-1,TRBD1,TRBV7-2
TGCGCCAGCAGTCAGAGGGAAGTAGAGACCCAGTACTTC,CASSQREVETQYF,NA,TRBJ2-5,NA,TRBV23-1
TGTGCCAGCAGTTTATTGCCCCGGACAGGGGTCAACTATGGCTACACCTTC,CASSLLPRTGVNYGYTF,NA,TRBJ1-2,TRBD1,TRBV27
TGTGCCAGCAGCTCGCTGGGGCTACTGTTTTTT,CASSSLGLLFF,few,TRBJ1-4,NA,TRBV7-9
TGTGCCAGCTCCGCGGTCTTCCAGGGTTTGGGCAATCAGCCCCAGCATTTT,CASSAVFQGLGNQPQHF,NA,TRBJ1-5,NA,TRBV18
TGTGCCATCAGTGCGACATATGGCTACACCTTC,CAISATYGYTF,few,TRBJ1-2,NA,TRBV10-3
TGTGCCAGCAGTCGGACAGTATCCCACCAAGAGACCCAGTACTTC,CASSRTVSHQETQYF,few,TRBJ2-5,NA,TRBV28
TGTGCCAGCAGCCCATCCACGCAGGGGCTGCCCCTCCACTTT,CASSPSTQGLPLHF,few,TRBJ1-6,NA,TRBV9
TGTGCCAGTAGTGTCGGGATGAGGGTCGCTGGGGAGCTGTTTTTT,CASSVGMRVAGELFF,NA,TRBJ2-2,NA,TRBV19
TGCGCCAGCAGCCACGACAGGGGGCTCGAGCAGTACTTC,CASSHDRGLEQYF,NA,TRBJ2-7,TRBD1,TRBV5-1
TGCGCCAGCAGCCAAGGGGAGGTCTTGGCGCCCCAGCATTTT,CASSQGEVLAPQHF,NA,TRBJ1-5,NA,TRBV4-1
TGTGCCAGCAGGGGTGGACAGTACTATGGCTACACCTTC,CASRGGQYYGYTF,few,TRBJ1-2,NA,TRBV6-5
TGTGCCACCAGCAGAGACCTACCGATGGAGAGATACGAGCAGTACTTC,CATSRDLPMERYEQYF,NA,TRBJ2-7,NA,TRBV15
TGTGCCAGCAGCTCCGGACTAGCGGGCGGCACAGATACGCAGTATTTT,CASSSGLAGGTDTQYF,few,TRBJ2-3,TRBD2,TRBV7-9
TGCAGCGGGGCAACGTTGGACATTGAAGCTTTCTTT,CSGATLDIEAFF,NA,TRBJ1-1,NA,TRBV29-1
TGTGCCAGCAGCTTGGATGGGGGGGGGCGAGTCAGCGAGCAGTTCTTC,CASSLDGGGRVSEQFF,NA,TRBJ2-1,NA,TRBV5-6
TGCGCCAGCAGCTCCCCCCCCGGCATTCAGTACTTC,CASSSPPGIQYF,few,TRBJ2-4,NA,TRBV5-1
TGTGCCAGCAGTTCCACGACAGGGGAAGAGACCCAGTACTTC,CASSSTTGEETQYF,NA,TRBJ2-5,TRBD1,TRBV25-1
TGTGCCAGCAGCTTGGAAGGGGGCCCCCCCGGGGAGCTGTTTTTT,CASSLEGGPPGELFF,few,TRBJ2-2,TRBD1,TRBV5-4
TGTGCCAGCGGGACTAGCGGTTCCCCGGCCTACGAGCAGTACTTC,CASGTSGSPAYEQYF,NA,TRBJ2-7,TRBD2,TRBV6-1
TGTGCCAGTAGTATCCCCAAGACAGGGCCCCAGAATCAGCCCCAGCATTTT,CASSIPKTGPQNQPQHF,NA,TRBJ1-5,TRBD1,TRBV19
TGTGCCAGCAGCGCTTGGGCAGGGGACAGGGAGCAGTACTTC,CASSAWAGDREQYF,NA,TRBJ2-7,TRBD1,TRBV7-2
TGTGCCAGCAGTTTACCGGTAAACATTCAGTACTTC,CASSLPVNIQYF,few,TRBJ2-4,NA,TRBV27